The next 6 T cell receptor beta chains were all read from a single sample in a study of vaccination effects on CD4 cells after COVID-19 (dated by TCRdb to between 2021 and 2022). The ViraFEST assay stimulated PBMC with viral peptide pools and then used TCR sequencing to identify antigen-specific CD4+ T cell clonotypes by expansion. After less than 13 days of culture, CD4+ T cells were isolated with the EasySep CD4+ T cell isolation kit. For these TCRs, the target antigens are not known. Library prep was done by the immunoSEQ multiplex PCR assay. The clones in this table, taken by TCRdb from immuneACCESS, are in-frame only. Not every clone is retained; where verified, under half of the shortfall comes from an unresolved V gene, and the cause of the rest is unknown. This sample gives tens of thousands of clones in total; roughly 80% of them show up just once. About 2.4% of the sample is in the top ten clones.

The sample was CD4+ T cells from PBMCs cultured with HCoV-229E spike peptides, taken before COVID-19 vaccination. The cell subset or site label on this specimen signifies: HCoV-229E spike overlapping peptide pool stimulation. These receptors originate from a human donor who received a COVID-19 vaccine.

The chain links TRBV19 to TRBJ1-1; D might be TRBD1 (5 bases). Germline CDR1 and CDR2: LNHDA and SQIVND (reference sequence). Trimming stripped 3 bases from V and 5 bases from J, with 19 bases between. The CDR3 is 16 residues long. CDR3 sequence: CASSIGRGRGATEAFF. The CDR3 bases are TGTGCCAGTAGTATTGGGAGGGGCAGAGGGGCGACTGAAGCTTTCTTT.

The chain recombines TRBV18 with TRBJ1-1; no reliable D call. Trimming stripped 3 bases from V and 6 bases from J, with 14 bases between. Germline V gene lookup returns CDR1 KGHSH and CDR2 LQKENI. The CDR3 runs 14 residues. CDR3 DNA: TGTGCCAGCTCACCGCTGGCCTTCTCCCCTGAAGCTTTCTTT. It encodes CASSPLAFSPEAFF.

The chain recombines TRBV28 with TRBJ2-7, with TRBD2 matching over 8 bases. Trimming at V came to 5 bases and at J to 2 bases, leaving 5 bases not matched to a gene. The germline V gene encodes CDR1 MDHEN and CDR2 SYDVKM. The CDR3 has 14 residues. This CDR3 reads CASSPGGGPYEQYV. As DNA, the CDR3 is TGTGCCAGCAGTCCGGGAGGGGGTCCCTACGAGCAGTACGTC.

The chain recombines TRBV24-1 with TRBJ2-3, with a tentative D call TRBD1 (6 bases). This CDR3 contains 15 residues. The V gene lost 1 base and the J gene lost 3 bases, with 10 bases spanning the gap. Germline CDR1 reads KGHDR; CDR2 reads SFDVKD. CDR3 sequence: CATSDLTGQTDTQYF. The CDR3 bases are TGTGCCACCAGTGATTTAACAGGGCAAACAGATACGCAGTATTTT.

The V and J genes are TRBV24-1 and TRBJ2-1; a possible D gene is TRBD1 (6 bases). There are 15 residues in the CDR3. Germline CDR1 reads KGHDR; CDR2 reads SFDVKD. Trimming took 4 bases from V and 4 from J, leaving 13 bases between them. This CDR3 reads CATSEQTGKYNEQFF. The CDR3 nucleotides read TGTGCCACCAGTGAACAAACAGGGAAATACAATGAGCAGTTCTTC.

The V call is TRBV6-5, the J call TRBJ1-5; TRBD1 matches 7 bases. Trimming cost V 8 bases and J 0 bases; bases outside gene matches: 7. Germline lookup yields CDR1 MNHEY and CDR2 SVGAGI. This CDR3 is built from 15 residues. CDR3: CASATDRVSNQPQHF. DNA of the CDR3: TGTGCCAGCGCCACCGACAGGGTTAGCAATCAGCCCCAGCATTTT.